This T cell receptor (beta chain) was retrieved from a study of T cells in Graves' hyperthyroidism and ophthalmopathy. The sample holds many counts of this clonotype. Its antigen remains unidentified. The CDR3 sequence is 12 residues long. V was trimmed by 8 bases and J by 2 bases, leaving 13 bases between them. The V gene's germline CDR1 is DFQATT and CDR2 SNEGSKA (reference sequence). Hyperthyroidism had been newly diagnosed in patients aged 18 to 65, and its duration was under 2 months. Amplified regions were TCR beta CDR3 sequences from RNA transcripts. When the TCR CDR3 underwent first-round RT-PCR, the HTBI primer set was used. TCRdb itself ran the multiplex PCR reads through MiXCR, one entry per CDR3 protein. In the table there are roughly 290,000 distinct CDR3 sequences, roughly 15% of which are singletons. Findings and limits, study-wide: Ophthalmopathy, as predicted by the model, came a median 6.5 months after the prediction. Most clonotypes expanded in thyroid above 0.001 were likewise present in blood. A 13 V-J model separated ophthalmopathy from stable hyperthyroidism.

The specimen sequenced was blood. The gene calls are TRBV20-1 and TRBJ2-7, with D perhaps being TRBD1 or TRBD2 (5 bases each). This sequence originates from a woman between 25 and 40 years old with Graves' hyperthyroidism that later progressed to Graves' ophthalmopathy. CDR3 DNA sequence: TGCAGTTTACAGGACTTCACCTACGAGCAGTACTTC. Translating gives CSLQDFTYEQYF.